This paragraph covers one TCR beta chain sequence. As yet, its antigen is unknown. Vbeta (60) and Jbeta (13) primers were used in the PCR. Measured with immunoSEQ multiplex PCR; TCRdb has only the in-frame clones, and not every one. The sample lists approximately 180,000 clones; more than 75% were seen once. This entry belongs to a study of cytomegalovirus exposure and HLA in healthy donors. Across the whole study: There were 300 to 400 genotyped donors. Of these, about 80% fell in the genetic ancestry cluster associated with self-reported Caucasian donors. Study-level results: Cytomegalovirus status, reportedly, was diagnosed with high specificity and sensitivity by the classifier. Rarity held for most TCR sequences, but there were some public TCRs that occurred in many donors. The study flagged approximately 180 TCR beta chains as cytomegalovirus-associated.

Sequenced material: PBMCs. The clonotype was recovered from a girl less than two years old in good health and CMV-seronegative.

The CDR3 loop reads CASSVSLIYEQYF. DNA of the CDR3: TGTGCCAGCAGTGTTAGCCTAATCTACGAGCAGTACTTC. The chain uses TRBV6-5 and TRBJ2-7; D is unresolved. Trimming took 5 bases from V and 3 from J, leaving 11 bases between them. CDR1 is MNHEY and CDR2 is SVGAGI in the germline V gene. The CDR3 loop spans 13 amino acids.